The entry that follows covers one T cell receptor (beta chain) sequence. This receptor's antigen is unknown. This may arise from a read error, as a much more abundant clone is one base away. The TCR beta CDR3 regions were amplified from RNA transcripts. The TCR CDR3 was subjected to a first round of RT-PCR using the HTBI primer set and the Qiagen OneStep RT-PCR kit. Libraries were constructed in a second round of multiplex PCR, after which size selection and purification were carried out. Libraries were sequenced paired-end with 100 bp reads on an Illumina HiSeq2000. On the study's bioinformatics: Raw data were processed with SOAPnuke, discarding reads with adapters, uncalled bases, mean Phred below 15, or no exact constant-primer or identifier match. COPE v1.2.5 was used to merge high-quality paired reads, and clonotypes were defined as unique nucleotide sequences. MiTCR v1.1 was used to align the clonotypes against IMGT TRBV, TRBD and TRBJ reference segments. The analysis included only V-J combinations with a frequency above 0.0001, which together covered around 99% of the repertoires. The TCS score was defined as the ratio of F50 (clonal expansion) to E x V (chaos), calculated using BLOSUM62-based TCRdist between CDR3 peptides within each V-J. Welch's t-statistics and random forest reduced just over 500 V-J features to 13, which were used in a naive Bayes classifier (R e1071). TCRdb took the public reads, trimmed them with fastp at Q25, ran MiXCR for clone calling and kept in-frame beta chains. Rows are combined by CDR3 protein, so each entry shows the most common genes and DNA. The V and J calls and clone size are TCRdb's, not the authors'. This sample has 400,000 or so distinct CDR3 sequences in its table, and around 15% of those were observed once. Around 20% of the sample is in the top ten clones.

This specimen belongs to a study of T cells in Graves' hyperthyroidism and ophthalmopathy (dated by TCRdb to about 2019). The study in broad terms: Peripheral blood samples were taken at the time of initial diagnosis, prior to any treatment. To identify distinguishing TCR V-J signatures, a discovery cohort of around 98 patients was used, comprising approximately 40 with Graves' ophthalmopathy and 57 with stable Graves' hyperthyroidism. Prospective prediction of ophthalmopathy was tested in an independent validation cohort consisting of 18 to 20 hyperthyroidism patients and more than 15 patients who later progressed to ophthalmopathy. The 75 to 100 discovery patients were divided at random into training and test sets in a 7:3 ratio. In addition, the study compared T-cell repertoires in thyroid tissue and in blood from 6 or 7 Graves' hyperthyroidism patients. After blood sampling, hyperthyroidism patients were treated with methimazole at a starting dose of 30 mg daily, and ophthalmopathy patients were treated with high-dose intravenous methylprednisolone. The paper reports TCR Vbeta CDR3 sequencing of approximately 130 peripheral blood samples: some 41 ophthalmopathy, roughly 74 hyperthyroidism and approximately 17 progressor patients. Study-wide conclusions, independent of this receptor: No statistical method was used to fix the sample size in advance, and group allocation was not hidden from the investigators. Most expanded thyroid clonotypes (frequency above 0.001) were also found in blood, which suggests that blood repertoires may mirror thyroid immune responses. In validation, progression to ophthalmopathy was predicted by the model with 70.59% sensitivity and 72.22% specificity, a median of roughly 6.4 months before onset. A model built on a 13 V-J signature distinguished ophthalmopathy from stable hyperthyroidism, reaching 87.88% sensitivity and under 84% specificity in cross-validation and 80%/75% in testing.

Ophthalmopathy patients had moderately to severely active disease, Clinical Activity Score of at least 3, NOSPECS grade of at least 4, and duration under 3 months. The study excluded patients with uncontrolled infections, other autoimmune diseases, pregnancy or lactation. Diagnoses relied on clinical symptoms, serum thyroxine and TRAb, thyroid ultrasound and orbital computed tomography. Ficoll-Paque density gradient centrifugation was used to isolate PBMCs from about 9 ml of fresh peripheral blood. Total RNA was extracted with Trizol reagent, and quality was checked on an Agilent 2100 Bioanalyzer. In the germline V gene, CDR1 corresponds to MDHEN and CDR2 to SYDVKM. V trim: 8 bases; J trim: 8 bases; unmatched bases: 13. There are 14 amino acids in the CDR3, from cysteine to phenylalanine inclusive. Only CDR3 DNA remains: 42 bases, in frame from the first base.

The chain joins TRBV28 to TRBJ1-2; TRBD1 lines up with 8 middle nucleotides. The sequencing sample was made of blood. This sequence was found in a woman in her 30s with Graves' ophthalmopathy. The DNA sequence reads TGTGCCAGCCAACCCTTTAACAGGGGGGGAGGCTACACCTTC. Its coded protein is CASQPFNRGGGYTF.